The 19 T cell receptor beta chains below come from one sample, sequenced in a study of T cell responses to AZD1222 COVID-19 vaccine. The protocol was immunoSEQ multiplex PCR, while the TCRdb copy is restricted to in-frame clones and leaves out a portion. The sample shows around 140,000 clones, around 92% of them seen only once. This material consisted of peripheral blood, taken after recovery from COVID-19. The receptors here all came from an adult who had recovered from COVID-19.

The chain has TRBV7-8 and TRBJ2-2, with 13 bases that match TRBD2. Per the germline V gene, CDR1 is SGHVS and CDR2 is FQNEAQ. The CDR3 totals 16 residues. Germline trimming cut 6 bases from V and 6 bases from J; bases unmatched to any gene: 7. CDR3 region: CASSSTSGRASGELFF. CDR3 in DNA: TGTGCCAGCAGTTCAACTAGCGGGAGGGCCTCCGGGGAGCTGTTTTTT.

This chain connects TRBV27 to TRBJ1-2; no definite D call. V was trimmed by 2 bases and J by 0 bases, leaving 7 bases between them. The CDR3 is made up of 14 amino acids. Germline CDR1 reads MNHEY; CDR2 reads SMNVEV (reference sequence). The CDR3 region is CASSLNRANYGYTF. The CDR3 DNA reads TGTGCCAGCAGTTTAAATAGAGCTAACTATGGCTACACCTTC.

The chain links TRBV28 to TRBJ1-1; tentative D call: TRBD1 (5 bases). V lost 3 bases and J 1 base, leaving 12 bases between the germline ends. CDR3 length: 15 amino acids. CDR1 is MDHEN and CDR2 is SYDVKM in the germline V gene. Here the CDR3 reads CASSFTGTGNTEAFF. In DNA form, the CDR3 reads TGTGCCAGCAGTTTCACCGGAACAGGGAACACTGAAGCTTTCTTT.

The CDR3 loop is CATKRDGDRAYEQYF. In DNA, the CDR3 is TGTGCCACCAAGAGGGACGGGGACAGGGCGTACGAGCAGTACTTC. This rearrangement joins TRBV2 to TRBJ2-7; TRBD1 aligns across 9 bases. CDR1 and CDR2 from the germline V gene are SNHLY and FYNNEI. V shed 10 bases and J 4 bases; nucleotides not matched to a gene: 14. CDR3 length: 15 amino acids.

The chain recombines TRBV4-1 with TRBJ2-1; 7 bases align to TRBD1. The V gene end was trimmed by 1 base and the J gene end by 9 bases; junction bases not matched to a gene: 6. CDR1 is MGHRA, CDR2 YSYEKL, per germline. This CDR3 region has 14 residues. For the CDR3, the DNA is TGCGCCAGCAGCCAAGCCGCAGGGGGTTTTGAGCAGTTCTTC. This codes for CASSQAAGGFEQFF.

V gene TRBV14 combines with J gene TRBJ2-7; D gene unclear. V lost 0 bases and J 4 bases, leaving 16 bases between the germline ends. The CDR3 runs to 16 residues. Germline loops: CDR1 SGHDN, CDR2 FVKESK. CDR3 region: CASSQESAERWYEQYF. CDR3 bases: TGTGCCAGCAGCCAAGAATCGGCAGAAAGGTGGTACGAGCAGTACTTC. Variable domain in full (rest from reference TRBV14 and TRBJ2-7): EAGVTQFPSHSVIEKGQTVTLRCDPISGHDNLYWYRRVMGKEIKFLLHFVKESKQDESGMPNNRFLAERTGGTYSTLKVQPAELEDSGVYFCASSQESAERWYEQYFGPGTRLTVT.

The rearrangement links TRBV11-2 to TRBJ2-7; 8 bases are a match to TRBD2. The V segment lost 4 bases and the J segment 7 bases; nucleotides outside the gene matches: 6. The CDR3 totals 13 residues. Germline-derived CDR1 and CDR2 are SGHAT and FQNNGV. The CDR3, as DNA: TGTGCCAGCAGCTCACTCCGGGGGGGTGAGCAGTACTTC. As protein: CASSSLRGGEQYF. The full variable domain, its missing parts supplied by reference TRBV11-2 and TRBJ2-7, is EAGVAQSPRYKIIEKRQSVAFWCNPISGHATLYWYQQILGQGPKLLIQFQNNGVVDDSQLPKDRFSAERLKGVDSTLKIQPAKLEDSAVYLCASSSLRGGEQYFGPGTRLTVT.

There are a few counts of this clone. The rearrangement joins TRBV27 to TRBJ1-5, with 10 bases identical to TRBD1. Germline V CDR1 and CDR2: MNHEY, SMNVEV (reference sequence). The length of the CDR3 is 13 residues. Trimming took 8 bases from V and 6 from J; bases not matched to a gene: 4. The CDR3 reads CASGGQGSQPQHF. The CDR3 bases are TGTGCCAGCGGGGGACAGGGGAGTCAGCCCCAGCATTTT.

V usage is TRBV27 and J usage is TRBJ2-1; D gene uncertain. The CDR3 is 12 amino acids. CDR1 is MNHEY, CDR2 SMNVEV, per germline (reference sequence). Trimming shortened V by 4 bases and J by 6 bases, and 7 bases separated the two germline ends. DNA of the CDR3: TGTGCCAGCAGTTCCAAGGTCAATGAGCAGTTCTTC. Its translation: CASSSKVNEQFF.

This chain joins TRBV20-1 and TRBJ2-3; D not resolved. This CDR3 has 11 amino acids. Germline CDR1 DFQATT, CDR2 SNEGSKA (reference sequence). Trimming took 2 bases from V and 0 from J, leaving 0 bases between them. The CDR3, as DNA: TGCAGTGCTAGAAGCACAGATACGCAGTATTTT. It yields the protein CSARSTDTQYF.

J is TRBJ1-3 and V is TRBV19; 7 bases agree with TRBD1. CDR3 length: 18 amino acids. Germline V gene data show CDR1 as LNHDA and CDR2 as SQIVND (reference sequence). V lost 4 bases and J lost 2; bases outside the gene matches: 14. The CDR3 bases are TGTGCCAGTAGTAGAGGGGGACAGTTTCTTTTGGCTGGAAACACCATATATTTT. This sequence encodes CASSRGGQFLLAGNTIYF.

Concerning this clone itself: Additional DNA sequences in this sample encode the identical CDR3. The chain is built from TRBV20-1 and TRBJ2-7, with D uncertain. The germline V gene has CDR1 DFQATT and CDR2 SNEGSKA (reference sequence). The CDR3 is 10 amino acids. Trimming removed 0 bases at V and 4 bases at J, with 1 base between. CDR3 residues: CSARDYEQYF. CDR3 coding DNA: TGCAGTGCTAGAGATTACGAGCAGTACTTC.

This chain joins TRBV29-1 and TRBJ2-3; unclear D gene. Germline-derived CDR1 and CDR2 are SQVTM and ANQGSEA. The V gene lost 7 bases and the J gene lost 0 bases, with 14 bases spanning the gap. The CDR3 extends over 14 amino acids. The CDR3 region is CSAQQSVSTDTQYF. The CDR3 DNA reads TGCAGCGCCCAGCAAAGCGTGAGCACAGATACGCAGTATTTT.

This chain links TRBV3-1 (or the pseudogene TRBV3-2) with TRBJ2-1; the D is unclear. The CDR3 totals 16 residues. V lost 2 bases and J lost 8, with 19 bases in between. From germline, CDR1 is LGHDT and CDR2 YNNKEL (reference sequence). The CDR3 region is CASSQLFKERVDEQFF. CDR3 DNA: TGTGCCAGCAGCCAACTTTTTAAGGAAAGGGTCGATGAGCAGTTCTTC.

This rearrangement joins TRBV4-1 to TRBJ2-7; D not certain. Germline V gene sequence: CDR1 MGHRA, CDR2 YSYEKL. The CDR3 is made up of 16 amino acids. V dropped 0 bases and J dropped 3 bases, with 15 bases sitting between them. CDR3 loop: CASSQDRATTGYEQYF. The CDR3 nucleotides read TGCGCCAGCAGCCAAGATCGTGCGACCACCGGCTACGAGCAGTACTTC.

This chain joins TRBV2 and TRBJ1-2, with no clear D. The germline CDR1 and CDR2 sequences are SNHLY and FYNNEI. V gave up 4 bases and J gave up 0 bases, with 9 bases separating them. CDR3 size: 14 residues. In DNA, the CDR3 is TGTGCCAGCAGTGTCGGTGGACCTAACTATGGCTACACCTTC. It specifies CASSVGGPNYGYTF.

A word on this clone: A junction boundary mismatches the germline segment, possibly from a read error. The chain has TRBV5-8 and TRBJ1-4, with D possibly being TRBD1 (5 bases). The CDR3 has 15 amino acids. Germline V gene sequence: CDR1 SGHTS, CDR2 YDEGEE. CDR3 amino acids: CASSWGTGDQEKLFF. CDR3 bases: TGTGCCAGCAGCTGGGGTACGGGGGATCAAGAAAAATTGTTTTTT.

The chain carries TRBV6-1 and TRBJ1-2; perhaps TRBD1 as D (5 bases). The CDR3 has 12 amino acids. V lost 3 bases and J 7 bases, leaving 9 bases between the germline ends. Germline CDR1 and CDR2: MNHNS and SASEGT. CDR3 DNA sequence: TGTGCCAGCAGTGAGGGGGGAAGTGGCTACACCTTC. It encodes CASSEGGSGYTF.

CDR3: CASSQALSGMNGGVQYF. Here the CDR3 DNA reads TGTGCCAGCAGCCAAGCCCTTAGCGGGATGAACGGAGGAGTGCAGTACTTC. The chain is built from TRBV3-1 (or the pseudogene TRBV3-2) and TRBJ2-7; 8 nucleotides line up with TRBD2. In germline, CDR1 is LGHDT, CDR2 YNNKEL (reference sequence). The trim removed 1 base at V and 9 bases at J, leaving 17 bases unmatched. There are 17 residues in the CDR3.